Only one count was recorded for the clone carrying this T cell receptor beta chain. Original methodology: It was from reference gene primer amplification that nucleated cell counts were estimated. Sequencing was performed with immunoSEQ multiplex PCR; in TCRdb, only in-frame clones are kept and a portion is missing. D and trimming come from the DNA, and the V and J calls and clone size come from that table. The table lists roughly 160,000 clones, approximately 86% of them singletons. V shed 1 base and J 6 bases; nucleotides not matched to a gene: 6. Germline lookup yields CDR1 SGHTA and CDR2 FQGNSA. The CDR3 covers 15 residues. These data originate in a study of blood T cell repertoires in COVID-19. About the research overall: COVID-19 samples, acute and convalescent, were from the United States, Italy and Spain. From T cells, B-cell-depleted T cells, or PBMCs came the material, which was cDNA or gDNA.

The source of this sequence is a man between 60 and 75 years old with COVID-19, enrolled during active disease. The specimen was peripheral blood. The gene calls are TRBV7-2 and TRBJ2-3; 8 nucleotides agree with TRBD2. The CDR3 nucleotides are TGTGCCAGCAGCTTAGACCCCCGGGGGGGGGATACGCAGTATTTT. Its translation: CASSLDPRGGDTQYF.